Listed here are 27 T cell receptor beta chains from one sample, sequenced in a study of Ad26.COV2.S vaccination and SARS-CoV-2 variants. This sample's treatment: approximately 18 received Ad26.COV2.S at low or high dose, single or two shots; roughly five received placebo; per-sample allocation not given. On day 63 after the first injection, vaccine and placebo recipients gave samples. Sequenced by immunoSEQ multiplex PCR; TCRdb stores in-frame clones only, minus some. The table lists under 600,000 clones, about nine tenths of them singletons. Material: peripheral blood, obtained in a trial of Ad26.COV2.S vaccine versus placebo. The receptors here all came from a person between 18 and 65 years old who received the Ad26.COV2.S COVID-19 vaccine or a placebo.

The genes are TRBV27 and TRBJ2-2; D may be TRBD2 (6 bases). Per germline, CDR1 MNHEY and CDR2 SMNVEV (reference sequence). V lost 8 bases and J lost 1, with 14 bases in between. CDR3 length: 15 residues. The DNA of the CDR3 is TGTGCCAGCGCCTTGGGGACTGAGAACACCGGGGAGCTGTTTTTT. Translation gives CASALGTENTGELFF.

This clone was recorded once. The chain links TRBV6-2 or TRBV6-3 to TRBJ1-5; D unclear. Germline lookup yields CDR1 MNHEY and CDR2 SVGEGT. The CDR3 covers 14 residues. Trimming removed 6 bases from V and 6 bases from J, with 15 bases in between. The CDR3 bases are TGTGCCAGCAGCCGTAGTAACGGAGGTCAGCCCCAGCATTTT. Translated: CASSRSNGGQPQHF.

V usage is TRBV7-9 and J usage is TRBJ1-1; D gene unclear. The germline V gene has CDR1 SEHNR and CDR2 FQNEAQ (reference sequence). V was clipped by 3 bases and J by 2 bases, with 16 bases between them. CDR3 length equals 16 residues. The DNA of the CDR3 is TGTGCCAGCAGCTTCCCCTTGGGGTCAGTAAACACTGAAGCTTTCTTT. It encodes CASSFPLGSVNTEAFF.

This chain links TRBV7-3 with TRBJ2-6; a possible D gene is TRBD2 (5 bases). The germline CDR1 and CDR2 sequences are SGHTA and FQGTGA. This CDR3 is built from 15 residues. V lost 3 bases to trimming and J lost 2 bases, with 8 bases between them. CDR3 nucleotide sequence: TGTGCCAGCAGCTTCGGGAATCCTGGGGCCAACGTCCTGACTTTC. This sequence encodes CASSFGNPGANVLTF.

This sequence joins TRBV28 and TRBJ2-1; 10 nucleotides agree with TRBD1. V gave up 6 bases and J gave up 4 bases; unmatched junction bases: 9. Per germline, CDR1 MDHEN and CDR2 SYDVKM. This CDR3 has 16 residues. The chain's CDR3 is CASRKAGTGVYNEQFF. The CDR3, as DNA: TGTGCCAGCAGGAAAGCCGGGACAGGGGTGTACAATGAGCAGTTCTTC.

The gene calls are TRBV2 and TRBJ1-1; 9 bases are a match to TRBD1. Germline V CDR1 and CDR2: SNHLY, FYNNEI. With V trimmed by 6 bases and J by 4 bases, 3 bases remained unmatched. The CDR3 length is 13 residues. The CDR3 is CASRGQGRTEAFF. The CDR3 nucleotides are TGTGCCAGCAGGGGACAGGGTCGCACTGAAGCTTTCTTT.

V is TRBV10-3 and J is TRBJ1-3; the D is unclear. Germline V gene sequence: CDR1 ENHRY, CDR2 SYGVKD. V lost 3 bases and J lost 4, with 10 bases in between. The CDR3 is made up of 14 amino acids. The chain's CDR3 is CAISERVWGNTIYF. Written as DNA, the CDR3 is TGTGCCATCAGTGAAAGGGTGTGGGGAAACACCATATATTTT.

The chain combines TRBV19 with TRBJ2-7, with 12 bases lining up with TRBD2. The V gene's germline CDR1 is LNHDA and CDR2 SQIVND (reference sequence). V lost 4 bases and J lost 5; bases outside the gene matches: 6. The CDR3 loop spans 15 amino acids. CDR3 nucleotides: TGTGCCAGTAGTACTCTAGCGGGAGGGTGGAACGAGCAGTACTTC. This encodes CASSTLAGGWNEQYF.

The chain joins TRBV19 to TRBJ2-7; D is unresolved. V lost 0 bases to trimming and J lost 1 base, with 7 bases between them. Per germline, CDR1 LNHDA and CDR2 SQIVND (reference sequence). This CDR3 region has 14 residues. The chain's CDR3 is CASSIDGFSYEQYF. The CDR3, as DNA: TGTGCCAGTAGTATAGATGGGTTTTCCTACGAGCAGTACTTC.

V usage is TRBV4-2 and J usage is TRBJ2-3; 13 bases line up with TRBD2. CDR3 length equals 19 residues. CDR1 and CDR2 (germline): LGHNA, YNFKEQ. With V trimmed by 0 bases and J by 6 bases, 12 bases remained unmatched. CDR3 sequence reads: CASSQDRRVGLAGADTQYF. The CDR3 DNA reads as TGTGCCAGCAGCCAAGATAGGAGGGTCGGACTAGCGGGGGCGGATACGCAGTATTTT.

This rearrangement joins TRBV2 to TRBJ1-4; D might be TRBD1 (6 bases). CDR1 is SNHLY, CDR2 FYNNEI, per germline. Trimming pared 4 bases from V and 0 bases from J, leaving 18 bases between. The CDR3 consists of 18 residues. DNA of the CDR3: TGTGCCAGCAGTGGGGACCTTGAGACAGGTCCAACTAATGAAAAACTGTTTTTT. It is translated as CASSGDLETGPTNEKLFF.

The CDR3, as DNA: TGTGCCAGCAGCGCCTCCGGGACAGGGAATGAAAAACTGTTTTTT. Encoded protein: CASSASGTGNEKLFF. The V gene is TRBV9, the J gene TRBJ1-4, with TRBD1 matching 9 bases. CDR3 length equals 15 residues. CDR1 is SGDLS, CDR2 YYNGEE, per germline. Trimming removed 3 bases from V and 5 bases from J; junction bases left unmatched: 5.

V is TRBV7-8 and J is TRBJ1-3; 7 nucleotides agree with TRBD1. This CDR3 is 16 amino acids long. Germline assignment: CDR1 SGHVS and CDR2 FQNEAQ. V was clipped by 5 bases and J by 1 base; unmatched bases: 8. The CDR3 loop reads CASSTRQGLSGNTIYF. The CDR3 DNA follows: TGTGCCAGCAGCACCAGACAGGGCTTATCTGGAAACACCATATATTTT.

The chain uses TRBV6-5 and TRBJ2-7, with 9 bases matching TRBD1. V gave up 0 bases and J gave up 1 base; unmatched junction bases: 4. Germline loops: CDR1 MNHEY, CDR2 SVGAGI. There are 16 residues in the CDR3. The CDR3 spells CASSYSVTGGSYEQYF. CDR3 sequence (DNA): TGTGCCAGCAGTTACTCAGTGACAGGGGGTTCCTACGAGCAGTACTTC.

CDR3 in DNA: TGCGCCAGCAGCCAAGGCACTGGGACTAGGGGCGAGGAGACCCAGTACTTC. Translating gives CASSQGTGTRGEETQYF. This chain links TRBV4-1 with TRBJ2-5; the match to TRBD2 covers 8 bases. The V gene end was trimmed by 1 base and the J gene end by 5 bases; junction bases not matched to a gene: 12. This CDR3 has 17 residues. Germline V CDR1 and CDR2: MGHRA, YSYEKL.

The CDR3 nucleotides are TGTGCCAGCAGCTTCGGACCAGAATCCTACGAGCAGTACTTC. As protein: CASSFGPESYEQYF. The chain combines TRBV11-2 with TRBJ2-7; D unclear. The germline V gene encodes CDR1 SGHAT and CDR2 FQNNGV. The CDR3 loop spans 14 amino acids. V lost 3 bases to trimming and J lost 1 base, with 10 bases between them.

This clone was counted between two and nine times. CDR3 DNA: TGCGCCAGCAGCCACGACGGAGACACCTACGAGCAGTACTTC. Residues: CASSHDGDTYEQYF. V gene TRBV5-1 combines with J gene TRBJ2-7; D ambiguous. Germline V lookup: CDR1 SGHRS, CDR2 YFSETQ. CDR3 length: 14 amino acids. Trimming removed 4 bases from V and 2 bases from J, with 13 bases in between.

Remarks on this clone: A junction end diverges from the germline sequence, so it may reflect a read error. The chain couples TRBV28 to TRBJ1-3, with D possibly matching TRBD1 (5 bases). Germline V gene sequence: CDR1 MDHEN, CDR2 SYDVKM. The CDR3 is 15 residues long. CDR3 DNA sequence: TGTGCCAGCGGTTTGGGACGGACCTCTGGAAACACCATATATTTT. It codes for CASGLGRTSGNTIYF.

The chain links TRBV19 to TRBJ1-1; D remains ambiguous. The V gene lost 4 bases and the J gene lost 7 bases, with 13 bases spanning the gap. CDR3 length: 13 amino acids. Germline V CDR1 and CDR2: LNHDA, SQIVND (reference sequence). The CDR3 loop is CASSTSRGLEAFF. Written as DNA, the CDR3 is TGTGCCAGTAGTACCTCGCGTGGCCTTGAAGCTTTCTTT.

The genes are TRBV11-2 and TRBJ2-7; the D gene is possibly TRBD1 (6 bases). CDR3 length: 12 amino acids. Trimming pared 10 bases from V and 0 bases from J, leaving 10 bases between. Germline CDR1 and CDR2: SGHAT and FQNNGV. This chain's CDR3 is CATTGNSYEQYF. The DNA of the CDR3 is TGTGCCACCACAGGGAACTCCTACGAGCAGTACTTC.

The V gene is TRBV5-5, the J gene TRBJ1-4; D may be TRBD1 (5 bases). V was clipped by 2 bases and J by 8 bases, with 13 bases between them. Germline V gives CDR1 SGHKS, CDR2 YYEKEE (reference sequence). The CDR3 extends over 14 amino acids. The CDR3 DNA follows: TGTGCCAGCAGCTTTGGGGCGGTTCAAGAAAAACTGTTTTTT. As protein: CASSFGAVQEKLFF.

The genes are TRBV6-2 or TRBV6-3 and TRBJ1-5, with D unresolved. CDR3 length: 16 amino acids. V was shortened by 5 bases and J by 1 base, with 15 bases between the two germline ends. Germline lookup yields CDR1 MNHEY and CDR2 SVGEGT. Here the CDR3 DNA reads TGTGCCAGCAGTCAACCCCCAGTCAAGAGCAATCAGCCCCAGCATTTT. This codes for CASSQPPVKSNQPQHF.

V and J are TRBV2 and TRBJ2-7; D is perhaps TRBD1 (5 bases). CDR3 size: 12 residues. Germline V gene lookup returns CDR1 SNHLY and CDR2 FYNNEI. The V end was cut by 5 bases, the J end by 4 bases, with 9 bases between. CDR3 loop: CASSISGYEQYF. The CDR3 region has the DNA TGTGCCAGCAGTATCTCAGGGTACGAGCAGTACTTC.

This chain links TRBV2 with TRBJ1-1, with D hard to call. The V gene's germline CDR1 is SNHLY and CDR2 FYNNEI. The CDR3 length is 12 residues. The V end was cut by 7 bases, the J end by 1 base, with 7 bases between. The CDR3 loop is CASKIQNTEAFF. Here the CDR3 DNA reads TGTGCCAGCAAGATCCAGAACACTGAAGCTTTCTTT.

The chain recombines TRBV7-9 with TRBJ2-5; perhaps TRBD2 as D (6 bases). V lost 5 bases and J lost 4, with 17 bases in between. The CDR3 contains 15 residues. Germline lookup yields CDR1 SEHNR and CDR2 FQNEAQ (reference sequence). This CDR3 reads CASSLTSLGRETQYF. The CDR3 DNA follows: TGTGCCAGCAGCCTGACTAGTCTGGGTCGAGAGACCCAGTACTTC.

The CDR3 protein is CASSYTGSNEQFF. The CDR3, as DNA: TGTGCCAGCAGCTATACAGGGAGCAATGAGCAGTTCTTC. This chain joins TRBV9 and TRBJ2-1, with D possibly TRBD1 on 6 matching bases. Trimming cost V 4 bases and J 6 bases, with 11 bases left between them. This CDR3 spans 13 amino acids. CDR1 is SGDLS, CDR2 YYNGEE, per germline.

V and J are TRBV24-1 and TRBJ2-3; perhaps TRBD2 as D (5 bases). Germline lookup yields CDR1 KGHDR and CDR2 SFDVKD. The CDR3 is made up of 15 amino acids. Trimming took off 3 bases at V and 1 base at J, with 10 bases between the two ends. The chain's CDR3 is CATSDPRTRTDTQYF. The CDR3 bases are TGTGCCACCAGTGATCCCCGGACTCGCACAGATACGCAGTATTTT.